Sequencing of this T cell receptor (beta chain) was carried out in a study of blood T cell repertoires in COVID-19. The wider study: Two negative PCRs, clearance, or symptom resolution characterized the recovered Cohort 3 donors. T cells, B-cell-depleted T cells, or PBMCs provided the cDNA or gDNA that served as material.

This clone was observed a single time. As originally analysed: Reference gene primer amplification gave nucleated cell count estimates. Using immunoSEQ multiplex PCR, the repertoire was profiled, and TCRdb retains in-frame clones only, with some absent. For V, J and clone size, that table is used; D and trimming come from the DNA. The data show 150,000 to 200,000 clones, approximately 90% seen once. CDR1 is LNHDA, CDR2 SQIVND, per germline (reference sequence). Between the trimmed V and J ends, which lost 8 bases and 0 bases, there was a span of 8 bases. This CDR3 region has 14 residues. This TCR came from a woman between 40 and 50 years old in a cohort exposed to, infected with or recovered from COVID-19 (not recorded which). V usage is TRBV19 and J usage is TRBJ2-6; D is ambiguous. The sample was PBMCs or T cells enriched from blood (not recorded which). CDR3 sequence: CASVSLSGANVLTF. In DNA form, the CDR3 reads TGTGCCAGTGTGTCCCTCTCTGGGGCCAACGTCCTGACTTTC.